The rows below give T cell receptor beta chains drawn from one sample of a study of T-cell reconstitution after alpha-beta-depleted transplantation in children. TCRdb processed the PCR reads anew with MiXCR; each CDR3 protein has one entry. This sample has about 600,000 distinct CDR3 sequences, with 8% to 11% found just once. Here the sequenced sample was PBMCs from the stem cell graft donor, taken from the stem cell graft. The source is a human donor who donated a stem cell graft to a child with acute myeloid leukemia. CDR3s include the opening cysteine and the closing phenylalanine or tryptophan. D genes are given only for firm matches. Clone size is not always given. Where it is, it says once, few, many or a class for expanded clones.

d_call: TRBD1
j_call: TRBJ1-2
clone_size: NA
v_call: TRBV18
cdr3_nt: TGTGCCAGCTCACCAACGGGACAGGTCTATGGCTACACCTTC
cdr3_aa: CASSPTGQVYGYTF

d_call: NA
j_call: TRBJ2-2
clone_size: NA
v_call: TRBV12-3/TRBV12-4
cdr3_nt: TGTGCCAGCAGGACGCGGGACGGGGCGGCCGGGGAGCTGTTTTTT
cdr3_aa: CASRTRDGAAGELFF

d_call: NA
j_call: TRBJ2-5
clone_size: few
v_call: TRBV6-5
cdr3_nt: TGTGCCAGCAGTTACTCGTTTGGCCAAGAGACCCAGTACTTC
cdr3_aa: CASSYSFGQETQYF

d_call: NA
j_call: TRBJ2-1
clone_size: many
v_call: TRBV7-2
cdr3_nt: TGTGCCAGCAGCTTAGACCCACGGGGGCCTCAGTTCTTC
cdr3_aa: CASSLDPRGPQFF

d_call: TRBD2
j_call: TRBJ2-1
clone_size: many
v_call: TRBV20-1
cdr3_nt: TGCAGTGCCCTTTCTAGCGGGAGTTCCTACAATGAGCAGTTCTTC
cdr3_aa: CSALSSGSSYNEQFF

d_call: NA
j_call: TRBJ2-2
clone_size: NA
v_call: TRBV5-5
cdr3_nt: TGTGCCAGCAGCTTAGGAGCCCAGACGGTTGATATCGAGCTGTTTTTT
cdr3_aa: CASSLGAQTVDIELFF

d_call: TRBD2
j_call: TRBJ2-1
clone_size: NA
v_call: TRBV6-1
cdr3_nt: TGTGCCAGCCGGGAGGCTAGCGGGATTGTAAGGCAGTTCTTC
cdr3_aa: CASREASGIVRQFF

d_call: NA
j_call: TRBJ1-2
clone_size: NA
v_call: TRBV24-1
cdr3_nt: TGTGCCACCAGTGACGCGGACAGATTCGGCTACACCTTC
cdr3_aa: CATSDADRFGYTF

d_call: NA
j_call: TRBJ2-1
clone_size: few
v_call: TRBV6-2/TRBV6-3
cdr3_nt: TGTGCCAGCAGCGTACACGATGAGCAGTTCTTC
cdr3_aa: CASSVHDEQFF

d_call: NA
j_call: TRBJ2-5
clone_size: many
v_call: TRBV16
cdr3_nt: TGTGCCAGCAGCCCCCACCAGGGGGGAGAGACCCAGTACTTC
cdr3_aa: CASSPHQGGETQYF

d_call: TRBD1
j_call: TRBJ1-1
clone_size: few
v_call: TRBV12-3/TRBV12-4
cdr3_nt: TGTGCCAGCAGATCCGGGACAGGGGGACTCACTGAAGCTTTCTTT
cdr3_aa: CASRSGTGGLTEAFF

d_call: TRBD1
j_call: TRBJ2-2
clone_size: once
v_call: TRBV6-5
cdr3_nt: TGTGCCAGCAGTTACGACTCGGGACAGGTTACCGGGGAGCTGTTTTTT
cdr3_aa: CASSYDSGQVTGELFF

d_call: TRBD2
j_call: TRBJ2-7
clone_size: NA
v_call: TRBV24-1
cdr3_nt: TGTGCCACCAGTGATGCGGGAGAGACCTACGAGCAGTACTTC
cdr3_aa: CATSDAGETYEQYF

d_call: TRBD2
j_call: TRBJ2-7
clone_size: NA
v_call: TRBV11-2
cdr3_nt: TGTGCCAGCAGCTCCGGGGGGTGGTATTCCTCCTACGAGCAGTACTTC
cdr3_aa: CASSSGGWYSSYEQYF

d_call: NA
j_call: TRBJ2-4
clone_size: many
v_call: TRBV10-3
cdr3_nt: TGTGCCACCTCACCTGGGGGGGCTGGAAACATTCAGTACTTC
cdr3_aa: CATSPGGAGNIQYF

d_call: TRBD2
j_call: TRBJ2-4
clone_size: NA
v_call: TRBV27
cdr3_nt: TGTGCCAGCAGTCCGGGACTAGCGCAAATCGGTGCCAAAAACATTCAGTACTTC
cdr3_aa: CASSPGLAQIGAKNIQYF

d_call: NA
j_call: TRBJ1-1
clone_size: NA
v_call: TRBV20-1
cdr3_nt: TGCAGTGCTAGGTTCCAGTCTATGAACACTGAAGCTTTCTTT
cdr3_aa: CSARFQSMNTEAFF

d_call: NA
j_call: TRBJ2-5
clone_size: many
v_call: TRBV29-1
cdr3_nt: TGCAGCGTTAGCAGGGGTGGCCAAGAGACCCAGTACTTC
cdr3_aa: CSVSRGGQETQYF

d_call: NA
j_call: TRBJ2-7
clone_size: NA
v_call: TRBV10-3
cdr3_nt: TGTGCCACCAGAGCACCCACACAGGACTCCTACGAGCAGTACTTC
cdr3_aa: CATRAPTQDSYEQYF

d_call: NA
j_call: TRBJ2-1
clone_size: few
v_call: TRBV5-1
cdr3_nt: TGCGCCAGCAGCCCACTTAGTCCCAATGAGCAGTTCTTC
cdr3_aa: CASSPLSPNEQFF

d_call: NA
j_call: TRBJ2-7
clone_size: many
v_call: TRBV6-5
cdr3_nt: TGTGCCAGCAATCGAGGACGCTCCTACGAGCAGTACTTC
cdr3_aa: CASNRGRSYEQYF

d_call: TRBD2
j_call: TRBJ2-7
clone_size: NA
v_call: TRBV6-5
cdr3_nt: TGTGCCAGCAGTTACACCGGGACTAGTATCTCCTACGAGCAGTACTTC
cdr3_aa: CASSYTGTSISYEQYF

d_call: NA
j_call: TRBJ1-1
clone_size: few
v_call: TRBV14
cdr3_nt: TGTGCCAGCAGCCAAGCGGTAGATTGGACGCAAAACACTGAAGCTTTCTTT
cdr3_aa: CASSQAVDWTQNTEAFF

d_call: NA
j_call: TRBJ2-7
clone_size: few
v_call: TRBV20-1
cdr3_nt: TGCAGTGCGCGGCTCCTAGACTCCTACGAGCAGTACTTC
cdr3_aa: CSARLLDSYEQYF

d_call: NA
j_call: TRBJ2-2
clone_size: NA
v_call: TRBV7-2
cdr3_nt: TGTGCCAGCAGCCTTTATGAGGCCGGGGAGCTGTTTTTT
cdr3_aa: CASSLYEAGELFF

d_call: TRBD2
j_call: TRBJ2-1
clone_size: few
v_call: TRBV20-1
cdr3_nt: TGCAGTGCTAGTCGGGCTAGCGGGAGCAATGAGCAGTTCTTC
cdr3_aa: CSASRASGSNEQFF

d_call: TRBD2
j_call: TRBJ2-3
clone_size: few
v_call: TRBV5-6
cdr3_nt: TGTGCCAGCAGCTTCAGACTAGCGGGAGGAGATACGCAGTTTTTT
cdr3_aa: CASSFRLAGGDTQFF

d_call: NA
j_call: TRBJ2-5
clone_size: few
v_call: TRBV12-3/TRBV12-4
cdr3_nt: TGTGCCAGCAGTGCTGCCGTGGAGACCCAGTACTTC
cdr3_aa: CASSAAVETQYF

d_call: TRBD2
j_call: TRBJ2-3
clone_size: many
v_call: TRBV6-2/TRBV6-3
cdr3_nt: TGTGCCAGCAGTTCAATGGGACTAGCCTCCTGGGAAGACACAGATACGCAGTATTTT
cdr3_aa: CASSSMGLASWEDTDTQYF

d_call: NA
j_call: TRBJ1-6
clone_size: many
v_call: TRBV12-5
cdr3_nt: TGTGCTAGTGGCCCATTGTACGCCGAGGGTGGTTCACCCCTCCACTTT
cdr3_aa: CASGPLYAEGGSPLHF

d_call: TRBD2
j_call: TRBJ2-1
clone_size: many
v_call: TRBV6-2/TRBV6-3
cdr3_nt: TGTGCCAGCAGTCCTAGCGGGGTCTACAATGAGCAGTTCTTC
cdr3_aa: CASSPSGVYNEQFF

d_call: NA
j_call: TRBJ1-5
clone_size: NA
v_call: TRBV7-9
cdr3_nt: TGTGCCAGCAGCGAACAGAGCAATCAGCCCCAGCATTTT
cdr3_aa: CASSEQSNQPQHF

d_call: TRBD1
j_call: TRBJ1-6
clone_size: many
v_call: TRBV20-1
cdr3_nt: TGCAGTGCTAGGCTTGGGACAGCATATTCACCCCTCCACTTT
cdr3_aa: CSARLGTAYSPLHF

d_call: NA
j_call: TRBJ1-1
clone_size: few
v_call: TRBV9
cdr3_nt: TGTGCCAGCAGCGTAGGGGCAGGAATTAACACTGAAGCTTTCTTT
cdr3_aa: CASSVGAGINTEAFF

d_call: TRBD2
j_call: TRBJ2-2
clone_size: few
v_call: TRBV11-2
cdr3_nt: TGTGCCAGCAGCAAAGGACTAGCTGACAACACCGGGGAGCTGTTTTTT
cdr3_aa: CASSKGLADNTGELFF

d_call: TRBD2
j_call: TRBJ2-1
clone_size: few
v_call: TRBV6-1
cdr3_nt: TGTGCCAGCAGTGTTAGCGGGCTTGAGCAGTTCTTC
cdr3_aa: CASSVSGLEQFF

d_call: NA
j_call: TRBJ2-2
clone_size: many
v_call: TRBV5-1
cdr3_nt: TGCGCCAGCAACGTACAGGGAACCGGGGAGCTGTTTTTT
cdr3_aa: CASNVQGTGELFF

d_call: NA
j_call: TRBJ2-1
clone_size: NA
v_call: TRBV7-2
cdr3_nt: TGTGCCAGCAGCTTATCAGGCGGAGCCCAAGACAATGAGCAGTTCTTC
cdr3_aa: CASSLSGGAQDNEQFF

d_call: NA
j_call: TRBJ2-1
clone_size: many
v_call: TRBV4-3
cdr3_nt: TGCGCCAGCAGCCAAGCGGGGTGGGGGTACAATGAGCAGTTCTTC
cdr3_aa: CASSQAGWGYNEQFF

d_call: NA
j_call: TRBJ2-2
clone_size: NA
v_call: TRBV27
cdr3_nt: TGTGCCAGCAGTTTCCTTAGCGGAGCCTCCACCGGGGAGCTGTTTTTT
cdr3_aa: CASSFLSGASTGELFF

d_call: TRBD2
j_call: TRBJ2-1
clone_size: NA
v_call: TRBV5-1
cdr3_nt: TGCGCCAGCAGCGATCAGCGGGAGTATGAGCAGTTCTTC
cdr3_aa: CASSDQREYEQFF

d_call: NA
j_call: TRBJ1-3
clone_size: many
v_call: TRBV6-5
cdr3_nt: TGTGCCAGCAGTCGGCGGACAGACTTGTTCTCTGGAAACACCATATATTTT
cdr3_aa: CASSRRTDLFSGNTIYF

d_call: TRBD2
j_call: TRBJ2-2
clone_size: few
v_call: TRBV2
cdr3_nt: TGTGCCAGCAGTGGACTAGCGGGAGGGCGGACCGGGGAGCTGTTTTTT
cdr3_aa: CASSGLAGGRTGELFF

d_call: NA
j_call: TRBJ2-7
clone_size: many
v_call: TRBV28
cdr3_nt: TGTGCCAGCAGTTCGCTGGGGGCACAGGGTGAGCAGTACTTC
cdr3_aa: CASSSLGAQGEQYF

d_call: NA
j_call: TRBJ2-5
clone_size: NA
v_call: TRBV20-1
cdr3_nt: TGCAGTGCCCTGACTTCGAGCCCGGAGACCCAGTACTTC
cdr3_aa: CSALTSSPETQYF

d_call: NA
j_call: TRBJ1-4
clone_size: few
v_call: TRBV20-1
cdr3_nt: TGCAGTGCTAGACAGGGAGTAATATCTAATGAAAAACTGTTTTTT
cdr3_aa: CSARQGVISNEKLFF

d_call: TRBD2
j_call: TRBJ2-1
clone_size: many
v_call: TRBV27
cdr3_nt: TGTGCCAGCAGTCCGGGACTAGCGGGAGGGCCGGATGAGCAGTTCTTC
cdr3_aa: CASSPGLAGGPDEQFF

d_call: NA
j_call: TRBJ2-5
clone_size: many
v_call: TRBV20-1
cdr3_nt: TGCAGTGCTAGTCCAGGGGAAGAGACCCAGTACTTC
cdr3_aa: CSASPGEETQYF

d_call: TRBD2
j_call: TRBJ2-2
clone_size: many
v_call: TRBV4-3
cdr3_nt: TGCGCCAGCAGCCAAGACACAGCGGGAGGGGAAACCGGGGAGCTGTTTTTT
cdr3_aa: CASSQDTAGGETGELFF

d_call: TRBD2
j_call: TRBJ2-3
clone_size: few
v_call: TRBV7-3
cdr3_nt: TGTGCCAGCAGCTCCTCACTCCTTATAGCGGGCCCTCGCACAGATACGCAGTATTTT
cdr3_aa: CASSSSLLIAGPRTDTQYF

d_call: NA
j_call: TRBJ1-6
clone_size: NA
v_call: TRBV20-1
cdr3_nt: TGCAGTGCTAGAAGAAGGGGTGGGGAACCCCTCCACTTT
cdr3_aa: CSARRRGGEPLHF

d_call: TRBD2
j_call: TRBJ2-2
clone_size: few
v_call: TRBV2
cdr3_nt: TGTGCCAGCAGTGAAGCGGGAGGGCCGACCGGGGAGCTGTTTTTT
cdr3_aa: CASSEAGGPTGELFF

d_call: NA
j_call: TRBJ2-1
clone_size: few
v_call: TRBV27
cdr3_nt: TGTGCCAGCAGCCAACAAGCGCGGGGAAATGAGCAGTTCTTC
cdr3_aa: CASSQQARGNEQFF